Listed below are T cell receptor beta chains from one sample, sequenced in a study of blood T cell repertoires in COVID-19. Clones were sequenced by immunoSEQ multiplex PCR, and TCRdb holds only the in-frame ones, with some missing. The table records 200,000 to 250,000 clones, approximately 91% of them present only once. The sequencing sample was made of peripheral blood. Receptors were obtained from a man aged 45-60 years with COVID-19, enrolled during active disease. CDR3s include the opening cysteine and the closing phenylalanine or tryptophan. D genes are given only for firm matches. Size is omitted from some rows. Given values are once, few, many or a class for expanded clones.

j_gene | abundance | v_gene | d_gene | CDR3nt | CDR3aa
TRBJ1-1 | . | TRBV18 | TRBD1 | TGTGCCAGCTCACGTGCGGTAGGGACAGCTGAAGGGGAGGACACTGAAGCTTTCTTT | CASSRAVGTAEGEDTEAFF
TRBJ2-7 | . | TRBV6-5 | TRBD1 | TGTGCCAGCAGTCCGGGACAGGGGTCCTACGAGCAGTACTTC | CASSPGQGSYEQYF
TRBJ2-2 | . | TRBV19 | TRBD2 | TGTGCCAGTAGTATCGCGGGGGAGCGCACCGGGGAGCTGTTTTTT | CASSIAGERTGELFF
TRBJ2-3 | . | TRBV5-1 | TRBD2 | TGCGCCAGCAGGCAGGGCGCGGGGGGGCCCACAGATACGCAGTATTTT | CASRQGAGGPTDTQYF
TRBJ2-1 | . | TRBV5-1 | . | TGCGCCAGCAGCCTCGACAATGAGCAGTTCTTC | CASSLDNEQFF
TRBJ2-7 | . | TRBV11-1 | . | TGTGCCAGCAGCTATACGGTTTACGAGCAGTACTTC | CASSYTVYEQYF
TRBJ1-6 | . | TRBV7-2 | . | TGTGCCAGCAGCTTTGACAGCCGGTGGAATTCACCCCTCCACTTT | CASSFDSRWNSPLHF
TRBJ2-7 | . | TRBV6-6 | TRBD1 | TGTGCCAGCAGCGGACAGGGTCGCGAGCAGTACTTC | CASSGQGREQYF
TRBJ2-3 | few | TRBV7-6 | . | TGTGCCAGCAGTCCCGACCGGGACAACAGCACAGATACGCAGTATTTT | CASSPDRDNSTDTQYF
TRBJ2-1 | . | TRBV7-3 | TRBD2 | TGTGCCAGCAGCTTAAAGCGGGGTCCCTACAATGAGCAGTTCTTC | CASSLKRGPYNEQFF
TRBJ2-7 | . | TRBV19 | TRBD1 | TGTGCCAGTAGTATTGGACAGGGCCCTGCCTACGAGCAGTACTTC | CASSIGQGPAYEQYF
TRBJ2-4 | once | TRBV24-1 | TRBD1 | TGTGCCACCAGTCCGAGAGGGACAGATAAAAACATTCAGTACTTC | CATSPRGTDKNIQYF
TRBJ1-2 | . | TRBV9 | TRBD1 | TGTGCCAGCAGCGCAGGACAGGGGGACTATGGCTACACCTTC | CASSAGQGDYGYTF
TRBJ2-1 | . | TRBV7-9 | TRBD2 | TGTGCCAGCAGCTTAGCTAGCGGGACGTTCCTAAATGAGCAGTTCTTC | CASSLASGTFLNEQFF
TRBJ1-5 | . | TRBV6-2/TRBV6-3 | . | TGTGCCAGCAGTCAGTTAGGACAGCCCAATCAGCCCCAGCATTTT | CASSQLGQPNQPQHF
TRBJ2-1 | . | TRBV11-3 | . | TGTGCCAGCAGCTTGAGCGGAGGGGACTACAATGAGCAGTTCTTC | CASSLSGGDYNEQFF
TRBJ1-1 | . | TRBV25-1 | TRBD1 | TGTGCCGGCCTCAGAGGACAGGGGGATTCCTTTATGGGCACTGAAGCTTTCTTT | CAGLRGQGDSFMGTEAFF
TRBJ1-5 | . | TRBV28 | TRBD1 | TGTGCCAGCAGCCTGGGACAGGGCACTTATAGCAATCAGCCCCAGCATTTT | CASSLGQGTYSNQPQHF
TRBJ2-7 | . | TRBV25-1 | TRBD1 | TGTGCCAGCAGTGACCCTACCGGGACAGGGTATTACGAGCAGTACTTC | CASSDPTGTGYYEQYF
TRBJ2-3 | . | TRBV10-2 | TRBD2 | TGCGCCAGCAGTGAGTCTAAGACTAGCGGCCGCACAGATACGCAGTATTTT | CASSESKTSGRTDTQYF
TRBJ2-7 | . | TRBV18 | TRBD1 | TGTGCCAGCTCACCGACCCGGGACAGCCTCTACGAGCAGTACTTC | CASSPTRDSLYEQYF
TRBJ1-1 | . | TRBV3-1/TRBV3-2 | . | TGTGCCAGCAGCCAGGGGGGGCGAGACACTGAAGCTTTCTTT | CASSQGGRDTEAFF
TRBJ2-7 | . | TRBV19 | TRBD1 | TGTGCCAGTAGTATAGGGGGACAGGGGTCCTACGAGCAGTACTTC | CASSIGGQGSYEQYF
TRBJ2-7 | . | TRBV5-1 | TRBD2 | TGCGCCAGCAGCTCCGGGACTAGCGTCTACGAGCAGTACTTC | CASSSGTSVYEQYF
TRBJ2-6 | few | TRBV6-2/TRBV6-3 | . | TGTGCCAGCAGTTACCCCGGCCAGGGCGGGGCCAACGTCCTGACTTTC | CASSYPGQGGANVLTF
TRBJ2-3 | . | TRBV7-3 | . | TGTGCCAGCAGCTTAACAGGGGGTACTGGCACAGATACGCAGTATTTT | CASSLTGGTGTDTQYF
TRBJ1-5 | . | TRBV6-2/TRBV6-3 | TRBD1 | TGTGCCAGCAGTTACGACAGGGACGGTCAGCCCCAGCATTTT | CASSYDRDGQPQHF
TRBJ2-7 | . | TRBV5-5 | . | TGTGCCAGCAGCTTGGTGGCAATCACCTACGAGCAGTACTTC | CASSLVAITYEQYF
TRBJ2-1 | . | TRBV19 | TRBD1 | TGTGCCAGTAGGCCAGATCAGGGGGATGAGCAGTTCTTC | CASRPDQGDEQFF
TRBJ2-5 | . | TRBV5-5 | . | TGTGCCAGCAGCTCCCCGGACAGAGGCCAAGAGACCCAGTACTTC | CASSSPDRGQETQYF
TRBJ2-7 | . | TRBV5-6 | . | TGTGCCAGCAGCTTGGTAGATAACTTACCCTACGAGCAGTACTTC | CASSLVDNLPYEQYF
TRBJ1-1 | . | TRBV19 | TRBD1 | TGTGCCAGTAGTCCGACAGGGAACACACCATCAGCTTTCTTT | CASSPTGNTPSAFF